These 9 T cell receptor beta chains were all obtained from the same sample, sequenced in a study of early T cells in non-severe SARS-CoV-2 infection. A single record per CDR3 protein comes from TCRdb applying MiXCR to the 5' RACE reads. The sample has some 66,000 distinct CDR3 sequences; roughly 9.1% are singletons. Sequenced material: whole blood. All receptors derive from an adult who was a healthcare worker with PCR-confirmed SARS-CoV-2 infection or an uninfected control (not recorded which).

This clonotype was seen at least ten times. CDR3 sequence (DNA): TGTGCCAGCGAGCCCGGGACAGCTTACGAGCAGTACTTC. Residues: CASEPGTAYEQYF. The chain joins TRBV28 to TRBJ2-7; 7 positions match TRBD1. With 8 bases clipped from V and 4 bases from J, the junction kept 8 bases outside the gene matches. This CDR3 spans 13 amino acids. Germline CDR1 reads MDHEN; CDR2 reads SYDVKM.

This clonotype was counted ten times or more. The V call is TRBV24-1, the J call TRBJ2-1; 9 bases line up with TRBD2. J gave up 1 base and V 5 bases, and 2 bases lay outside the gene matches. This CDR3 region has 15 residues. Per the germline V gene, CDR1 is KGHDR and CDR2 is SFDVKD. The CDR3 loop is CATSVAGESYNEQFF. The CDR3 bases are TGTGCCACCAGTGTAGCGGGAGAATCCTACAATGAGCAGTTCTTC.

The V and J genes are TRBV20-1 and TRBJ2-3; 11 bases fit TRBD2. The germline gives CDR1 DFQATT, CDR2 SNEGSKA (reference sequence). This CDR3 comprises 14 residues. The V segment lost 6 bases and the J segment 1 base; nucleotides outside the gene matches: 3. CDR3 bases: TGCAGTGCCAAACTAGCGGGAGGCACAGATACGCAGTATTTT. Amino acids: CSAKLAGGTDTQYF.

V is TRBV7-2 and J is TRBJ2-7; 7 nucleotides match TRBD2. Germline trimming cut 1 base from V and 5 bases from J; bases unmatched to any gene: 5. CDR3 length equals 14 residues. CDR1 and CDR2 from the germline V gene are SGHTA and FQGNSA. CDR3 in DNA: TGTGCCAGCAGCTTAGGAGGGAGGGCCGACGAGCAGTACTTC. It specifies CASSLGGRADEQYF.

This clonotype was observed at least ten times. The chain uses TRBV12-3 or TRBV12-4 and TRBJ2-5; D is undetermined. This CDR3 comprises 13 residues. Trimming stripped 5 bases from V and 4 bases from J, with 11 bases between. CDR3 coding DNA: TGTGCCAGCAGTCCACGGACCCTAGAGACCCAGTACTTC. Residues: CASSPRTLETQYF.

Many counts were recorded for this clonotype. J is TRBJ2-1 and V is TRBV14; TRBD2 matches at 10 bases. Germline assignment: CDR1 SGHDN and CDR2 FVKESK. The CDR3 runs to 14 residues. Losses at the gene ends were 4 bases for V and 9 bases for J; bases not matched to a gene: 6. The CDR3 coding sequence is TGTGCCAGCAGCCGCCTAGCGGGAGTCGGTGAGCAGTTCTTC. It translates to CASSRLAGVGEQFF.

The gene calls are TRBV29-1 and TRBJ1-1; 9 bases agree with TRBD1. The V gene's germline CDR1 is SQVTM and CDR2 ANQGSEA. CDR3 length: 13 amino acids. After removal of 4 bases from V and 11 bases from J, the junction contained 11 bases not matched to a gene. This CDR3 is CSVGETGGARAFF. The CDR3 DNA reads TGCAGCGTTGGAGAAACAGGGGGCGCGCGGGCTTTCTTT.

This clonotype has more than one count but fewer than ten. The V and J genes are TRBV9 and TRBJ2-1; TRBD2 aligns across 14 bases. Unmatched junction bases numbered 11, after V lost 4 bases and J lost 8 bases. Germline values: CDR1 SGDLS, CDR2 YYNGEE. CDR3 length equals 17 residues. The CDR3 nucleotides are TGTGCCAGCAGCTCGCGACTAGCGGGAGGGCCTTTGGATGAGCAGTTCTTC. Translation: CASSSRLAGGPLDEQFF.

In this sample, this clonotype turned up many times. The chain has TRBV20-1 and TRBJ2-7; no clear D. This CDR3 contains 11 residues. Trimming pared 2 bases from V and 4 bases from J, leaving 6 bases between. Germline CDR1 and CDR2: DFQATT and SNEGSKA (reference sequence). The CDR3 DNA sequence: TGCAGTGCTAGAATGGTATACGAGCAGTACTTC. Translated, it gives CSARMVYEQYF.